Listed here are 7 T cell receptor beta chains from one sample, sequenced in a study of blood T cell repertoires in COVID-19. The data were produced by immunoSEQ multiplex PCR, yet TCRdb's version contains in-frame clones alone and is incomplete. The table has 250,000 or so clones, roughly 82% seen once; the top ten hold over 9%. Sample: peripheral blood. These receptors all stem from a man older than 75 with acute or convalescent COVID-19.

The chain carries TRBV28 and TRBJ2-2; D perhaps matches TRBD2 (6 bases). CDR1 and CDR2 (germline): MDHEN, SYDVKM. V shed 5 bases and J shed 2 bases, with 9 bases lying between them. This CDR3 is 14 amino acids long. The CDR3 nucleotides are TGTGCCAGCAGTCAGGACTACAACACCGGGGAGCTGTTTTTT. Protein product: CASSQDYNTGELFF. Supplemented by reference TRBV28 and TRBJ2-2, the full variable domain reads DVKVTQSSRYLVKRTGEKVFLECVQDMDHENMFWYRQDPGLGLRLIYFSYDVKMKEKGDIPEGYSVSREKKERFSLILESASTNQTSMYLCASSQDYNTGELFFGEGSRLTVL.

The table lists this clone with a count of one. V gene TRBV7-3 combines with J gene TRBJ2-3; TRBD2 matches 11 bases. The germline CDR1 and CDR2 sequences are SGHTA and FQGTGA. The J segment lost 5 bases and the V segment lost 5 bases, leaving 9 bases of the junction unmatched. The CDR3 is 16 residues long. CDR3 protein: CASSLLAGDGKDTQYF. CDR3 DNA: TGTGCCAGCAGCCTACTAGCGGGAGATGGTAAAGATACGCAGTATTTT. Based on the CDR3 plus reference TRBV7-3 and TRBJ2-3, the full variable domain is GAGVSQTPSNKVTEKGKYVELRCDPISGHTALYWYRQSLGQGPEFLIYFQGTGAADDSGLPNDRFFAVRPEGSVSTLKIQRTERGDSAVYLCASSLLAGDGKDTQYFGPGTRLTVL.

The chain combines TRBV10-2 with TRBJ2-7, with D unresolved. Trimming took off 6 bases at V and 3 bases at J, with 3 bases between the two ends. This CDR3 spans 10 amino acids. CDR1 and CDR2 from the germline V gene are WSHSY and SAAADI. CDR3 sequence: CASSNYEQYF. CDR3 DNA: TGCGCCAGCAGCAACTACGAGCAGTACTTC.

This chain connects TRBV18 to TRBJ2-7; D might be TRBD2 (5 bases). V was trimmed by 3 bases and J by 1 base, leaving 16 bases between them. This CDR3 is 16 amino acids long. Germline V CDR1 and CDR2: KGHSH, LQKENI. CDR3: CASSPAPTSGSYEQYF. The CDR3 coding sequence is TGTGCCAGCTCACCGGCACCCACGTCGGGATCCTACGAGCAGTACTTC.

The chain carries TRBV6-5 and TRBJ1-2; D is undetermined. CDR1 and CDR2 from the germline V gene are MNHEY and SVGAGI. This CDR3 has 12 residues. Trimming pared 8 bases from V and 2 bases from J, leaving 9 bases between. Here the CDR3 DNA reads TGTGCCAGCCTCCGAGGGAACTATGGCTACACCTTC. Translation: CASLRGNYGYTF.

The V and J genes are TRBV3-1 (or the pseudogene TRBV3-2) and TRBJ2-5; D gene uncertain. Per germline, CDR1 LGHDT and CDR2 YNNKEL (reference sequence). The ends were cut back, 0 bases at V and 2 bases at J, with 10 bases in the middle. This CDR3 is built from 15 residues. CDR3 nucleotide sequence: TGTGCCAGCAGCCAAGATACCAGGTCACAAGAGACCCAGTACTTC. This gives the protein CASSQDTRSQETQYF.

V gene TRBV10-3 combines with J gene TRBJ1-6; D is possibly TRBD1 (5 bases). Germline V gene lookup returns CDR1 ENHRY and CDR2 SYGVKD. The length of the CDR3 is 16 residues. V shed 3 bases and J shed 10 bases, with 19 bases lying between them. The CDR3 protein is CAISEISGRARSPLHF. DNA of the CDR3: TGTGCCATCAGTGAAATTTCGGGCAGGGCGAGGTCACCCCTCCACTTT.